Described below is a single T cell receptor (beta chain) sequence and its context. This entry belongs to a study of T cell changes during pregnancy in multiple sclerosis. Measured with immunoSEQ multiplex PCR; TCRdb has only the in-frame clones, and not every one. The sample records under 65,000 clones, about nine tenths being singletons. The V segment lost 5 bases and the J segment 2 bases; nucleotides outside the gene matches: 7. The CDR3 covers 15 residues. The germline gives CDR1 SGHNT, CDR2 YENEEA. The J gene is TRBJ2-7, the V gene TRBV11-3, with TRBD1 matching 9 bases. This specimen was CD4+ T cells from peripheral blood mononuclear cells, taken in the third trimester of pregnancy. The sequence was collected from a female donor with multiple sclerosis, enrolled in a pregnancy study. In DNA, the CDR3 is TGTGCCAGCAGCCCTGGCGGGACAGGGACCTACGAGCAGTACTTC. Encoded protein: CASSPGGTGTYEQYF.